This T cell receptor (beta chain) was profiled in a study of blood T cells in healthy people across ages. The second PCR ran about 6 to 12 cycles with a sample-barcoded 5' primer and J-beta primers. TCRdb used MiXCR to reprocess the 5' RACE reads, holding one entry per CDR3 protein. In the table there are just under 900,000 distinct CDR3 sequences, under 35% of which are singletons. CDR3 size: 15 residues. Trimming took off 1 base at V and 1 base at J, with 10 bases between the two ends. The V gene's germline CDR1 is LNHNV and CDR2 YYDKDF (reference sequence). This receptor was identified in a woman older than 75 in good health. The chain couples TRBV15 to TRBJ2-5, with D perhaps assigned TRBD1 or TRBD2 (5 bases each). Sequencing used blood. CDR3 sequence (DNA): TGTGCCACCAGCAGAGTTCGGGGCCCCCAAGAGACCCAGTACTTC. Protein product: CATSRVRGPQETQYF.